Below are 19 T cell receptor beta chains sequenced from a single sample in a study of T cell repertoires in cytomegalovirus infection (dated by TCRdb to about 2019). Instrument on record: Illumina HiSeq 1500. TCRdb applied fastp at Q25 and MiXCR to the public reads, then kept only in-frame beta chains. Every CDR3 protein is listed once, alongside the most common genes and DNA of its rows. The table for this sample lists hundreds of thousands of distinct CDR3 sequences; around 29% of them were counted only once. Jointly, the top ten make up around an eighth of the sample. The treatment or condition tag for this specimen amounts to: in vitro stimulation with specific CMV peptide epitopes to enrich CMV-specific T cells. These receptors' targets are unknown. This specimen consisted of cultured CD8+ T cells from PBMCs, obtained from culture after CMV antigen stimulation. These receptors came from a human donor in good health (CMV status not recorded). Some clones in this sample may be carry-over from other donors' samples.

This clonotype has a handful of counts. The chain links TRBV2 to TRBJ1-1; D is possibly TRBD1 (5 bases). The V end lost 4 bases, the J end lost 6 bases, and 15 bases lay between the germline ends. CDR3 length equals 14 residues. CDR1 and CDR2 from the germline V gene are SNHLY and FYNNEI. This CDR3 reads CASSAGRVSPEAFF. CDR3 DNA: TGTGCCAGCAGTGCGGGCAGGGTCAGTCCTGAAGCTTTCTTT. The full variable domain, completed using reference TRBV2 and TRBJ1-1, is EPEVTQTPSHQVTQMGQEVILRCVPISNHLYFYWYRQILGQKVEFLVSFYNNEISEKSEIFDDQFSVERPDGSNFTLKIRSTKLEDSAMYFCASSAGRVSPEAFFGQGTRLTVV.

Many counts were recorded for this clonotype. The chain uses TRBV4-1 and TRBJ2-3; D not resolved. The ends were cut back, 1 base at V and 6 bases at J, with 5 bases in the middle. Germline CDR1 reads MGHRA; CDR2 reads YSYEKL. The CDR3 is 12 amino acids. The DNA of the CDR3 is TGCGCCAGCAGCCAAGTAGGTGATACGCAGTATTTT. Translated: CASSQVGDTQYF.

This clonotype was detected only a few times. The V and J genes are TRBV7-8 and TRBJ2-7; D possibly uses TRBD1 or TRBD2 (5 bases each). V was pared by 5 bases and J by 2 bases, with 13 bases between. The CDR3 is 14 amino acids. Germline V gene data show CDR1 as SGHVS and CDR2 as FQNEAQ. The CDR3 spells CASSPPEGPYEQYV. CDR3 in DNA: TGTGCCAGCAGCCCCCCCGAGGGACCCTACGAGCAGTACGTC.

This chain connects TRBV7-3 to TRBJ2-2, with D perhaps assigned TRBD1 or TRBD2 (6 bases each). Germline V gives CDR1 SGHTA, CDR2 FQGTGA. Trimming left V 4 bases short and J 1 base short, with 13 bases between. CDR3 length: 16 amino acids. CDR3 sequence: CASSSWGAGNTGELFF. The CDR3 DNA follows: TGTGCCAGCAGCTCTTGGGGGGCGGGGAACACCGGGGAGCTGTTTTTT. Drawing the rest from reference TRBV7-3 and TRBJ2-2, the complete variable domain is GAGVSQTPSNKVTEKGKYVELRCDPISGHTALYWYRQSLGQGPEFLIYFQGTGAADDSGLPNDRFFAVRPEGSVSTLKIQRTERGDSAVYLCASSSWGAGNTGELFFGEGSRLTVL.

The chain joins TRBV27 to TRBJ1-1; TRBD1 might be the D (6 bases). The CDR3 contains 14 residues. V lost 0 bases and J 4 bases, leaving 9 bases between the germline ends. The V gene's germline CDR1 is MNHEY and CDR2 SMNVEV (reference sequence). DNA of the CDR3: TGTGCCAGCAGTTTATCGGTCAGGGGCACTGAAGCTTTCTTT. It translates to CASSLSVRGTEAFF.

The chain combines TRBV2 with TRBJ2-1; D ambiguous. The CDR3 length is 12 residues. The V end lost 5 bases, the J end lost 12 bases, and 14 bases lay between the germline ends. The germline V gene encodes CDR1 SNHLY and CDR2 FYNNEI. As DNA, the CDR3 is TGTGCCAGCAGTCAAAGAAGCCCTACGCAGTTCTTC. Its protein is CASSQRSPTQFF.

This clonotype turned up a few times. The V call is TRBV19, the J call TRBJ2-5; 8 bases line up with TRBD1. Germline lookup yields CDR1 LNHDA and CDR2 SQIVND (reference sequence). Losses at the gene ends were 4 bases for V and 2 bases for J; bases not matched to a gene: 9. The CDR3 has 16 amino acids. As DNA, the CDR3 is TGTGCCAGTAGTACCCTCCGGGACAGGTATCAAGAGACCCAGTACTTC. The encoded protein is CASSTLRDRYQETQYF.

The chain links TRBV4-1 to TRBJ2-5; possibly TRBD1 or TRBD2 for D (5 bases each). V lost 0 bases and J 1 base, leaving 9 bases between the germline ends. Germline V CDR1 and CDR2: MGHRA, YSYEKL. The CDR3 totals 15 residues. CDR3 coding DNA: TGCGCCAGCAGCCAAGATAGCGACAGCCAAGAGACCCAGTACTTC. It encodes CASSQDSDSQETQYF.

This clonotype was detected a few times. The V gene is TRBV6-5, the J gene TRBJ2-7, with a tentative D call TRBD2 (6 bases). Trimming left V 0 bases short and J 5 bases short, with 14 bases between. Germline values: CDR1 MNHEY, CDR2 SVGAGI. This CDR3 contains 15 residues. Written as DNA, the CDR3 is TGTGCCAGCAGTTACTCCAGGTTGCCGGGGGACGAGCAGTACTTC. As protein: CASSYSRLPGDEQYF.

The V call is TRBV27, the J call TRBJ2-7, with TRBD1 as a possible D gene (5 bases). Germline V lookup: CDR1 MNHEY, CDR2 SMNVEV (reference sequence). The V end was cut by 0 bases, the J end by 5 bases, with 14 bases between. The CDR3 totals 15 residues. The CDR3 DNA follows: TGTGCCAGCAGTTTATCGAAGGCAGGGCCAGACGAGCAGTACTTC. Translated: CASSLSKAGPDEQYF.

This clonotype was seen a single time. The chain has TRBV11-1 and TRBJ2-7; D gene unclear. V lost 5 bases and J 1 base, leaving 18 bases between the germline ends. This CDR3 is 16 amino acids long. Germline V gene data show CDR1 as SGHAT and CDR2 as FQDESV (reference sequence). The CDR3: CASSLPTGPRSYEQYF. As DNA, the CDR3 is TGTGCCAGCAGCCTACCGACCGGACCGAGGTCCTACGAGCAGTACTTC.

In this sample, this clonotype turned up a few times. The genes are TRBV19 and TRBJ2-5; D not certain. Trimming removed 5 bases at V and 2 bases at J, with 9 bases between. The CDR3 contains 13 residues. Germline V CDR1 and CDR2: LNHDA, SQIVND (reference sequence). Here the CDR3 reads CASSEVRQETQYF. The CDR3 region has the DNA TGTGCCAGTAGTGAAGTCAGGCAAGAGACCCAGTACTTC.

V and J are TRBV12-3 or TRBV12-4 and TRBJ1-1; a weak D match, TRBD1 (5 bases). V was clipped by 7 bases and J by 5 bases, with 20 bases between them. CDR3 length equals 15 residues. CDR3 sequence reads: CASTPRGGGGTEAFF. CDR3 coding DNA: TGTGCCAGCACCCCCCGTGGGGGTGGCGGGACTGAAGCTTTCTTT.

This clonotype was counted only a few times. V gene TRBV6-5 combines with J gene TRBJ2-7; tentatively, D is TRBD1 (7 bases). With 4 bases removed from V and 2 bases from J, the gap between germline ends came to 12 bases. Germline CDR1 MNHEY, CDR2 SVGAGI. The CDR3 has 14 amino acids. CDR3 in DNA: TGTGCCAGCAGTTTGCAGGGGGGACCCTACGAGCAGTACTTC. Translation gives CASSLQGGPYEQYF.

CDR3 in amino acids: CASSQADLANYGYTF. The CDR3 coding sequence is TGCGCCAGCAGCCAAGCGGACTTAGCTAACTATGGCTACACCTTC. This chain uses TRBV4-1 with TRBJ1-2; D is unclear. The V end was cut by 1 base, the J end by 0 bases, with 9 bases between. Per germline, CDR1 MGHRA and CDR2 YSYEKL. The CDR3 has 15 residues.

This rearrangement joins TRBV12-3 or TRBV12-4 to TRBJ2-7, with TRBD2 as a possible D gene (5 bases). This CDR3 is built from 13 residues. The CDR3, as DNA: TGTGTCAGCAGTGGTGCGGGTTTAGACGAGCAGTACGTC. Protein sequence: CVSSGAGLDEQYV.

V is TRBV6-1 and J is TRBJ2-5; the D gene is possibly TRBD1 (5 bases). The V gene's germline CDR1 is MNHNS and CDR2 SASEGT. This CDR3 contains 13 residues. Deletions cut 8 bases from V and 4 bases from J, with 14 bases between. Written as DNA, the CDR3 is TGTGCCAGCCCAGGGTCCTTCGGAGAGACCCAGTACTTC. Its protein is CASPGSFGETQYF.

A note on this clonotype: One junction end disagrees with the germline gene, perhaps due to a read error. CDR3 nucleotides: TGTGTCAGCAGTGTAGATTCGATGAACACTGAAGCTTTCTTT. Translated: CVSSVDSMNTEAFF. J is TRBJ1-1 and V is TRBV2, with D unresolved. The CDR3 is made up of 14 amino acids. Germline V CDR1 and CDR2: SNHLY, FYNNEI.

CDR3 nucleotides: TGCAGCGTTGAAGATTGGGCTAGCGGTGAACAAGAGACCCAGTACTTC. Its translation is CSVEDWASGEQETQYF. V gene TRBV29-1 combines with J gene TRBJ2-5, with 7 positions matching TRBD2. V trimming: 0 bases; J trimming: 2 bases; junction bases outside the gene matches: 9. The CDR3 extends over 16 amino acids. Germline CDR1 reads SQVTM; CDR2 reads ANQGSEA.